This TCR beta chain was obtained from a study of T cell responses to AZD1222 COVID-19 vaccine. The overall study: Investigators merged groups given second doses at roughly 4 or roughly 12 weeks. Study outcomes and limitations: Every sample of the repertoires postdated the peak T cell response. Recipients of two AZD1222 doses showed rising Spike-specific TCR breadth and depth.

Profiling relied on immunoSEQ multiplex PCR, and the TCRdb table lists in-frame clones only, not all of them. The table includes 100,000 or so clones, about 80% detected once. Note on this clone: Its specificity is unknown.

The CDR3 sequence is 14 residues long. Per the germline V gene, CDR1 is SEHNR and CDR2 is FQNEAQ (reference sequence). V shed 7 bases and J shed 1 base, with 13 bases lying between them. This specimen consisted of peripheral blood, obtained on day 0 of AZD1222 vaccination. This clonotype was sampled from an adult in good health. The rearrangement joins TRBV7-9 to TRBJ2-5; D unclear. The CDR3 DNA is TGTGCCAGCAACGGACCTAAGGCCCAAGAGACCCAGTACTTC. Translating it yields CASNGPKAQETQYF.